This T cell receptor (beta chain) was profiled in a study of shared clonotypes between healthy human individuals (dated by TCRdb to the early 2020s). As for the study more broadly: The cohort comprised a couple of women and a few men aged 18 to 49 years. For each donor, CD4 naive and CD4 memory were each given three plates, CD8 naive was given two plates, and CD8 memory was given one plate. To estimate repertoire size and how much clonotype sharing occurs between individuals, the study deeply sequenced the blood TCR repertoires of roughly 5 healthy adults. Libraries were prepared and TCR repertoires were sequenced by different laboratories using diverse techniques, in order to increase sequencing depth and limit assay-specific biases. Between about 0.85 and 8.9 billion PBMCs per donor were obtained by leukapheresis. Study-wide findings and limitations: When a handful of donors were compared, the shared fraction of clonotypes was 5% to 6.5% for naive CD4, approximately 3.5% for naive CD8, about 2.5% for memory CD4, and less than 0.5% for memory CD8. Incomplete sequencing was indicated by rarefaction of sorted-subset datasets, despite the large sequencing depth. Based on pairwise subsampling, the degree of clonotype sharing among donors was expected to be affected by sequencing depth. Because the study included a small number of donors, the genetic and exposure-history diversity represented was limited. Sampling was restricted to blood, and TCR repertoires in tissues likely differ from the TCR repertoires found in blood. Compared with non-shared clonotypes, clonotypes shared by all four sorted-subset donors had higher generation probabilities. Naive subsets generally had larger estimated clonotype richness than memory subsets.

Using the deep immunoSEQ assay, multiplex PCR amplified TCR CDR3 regions from genomic DNA. For each cell subset, the extracted genomic DNA was distributed evenly across all wells of several immunoSEQ 96-well plates, and each plate served as one replicate. For sorted subsets, each replicate PCR was loaded with 200 ng genomic DNA, equivalent to 25,000 to 35,000 T cell genomes. Purified libraries were measured with a Qubit 3.0 fluorometer, size-checked on a Bioanalyzer 2100, and measured again with the KAPA Library Quantification kit. Each immunoSEQ 96-well plate was sequenced on its own single-read 150-cycle Illumina NextSeq 550 flow cell. In the source study's methods: Because the immunoSEQ output held only junctional sequences and lacked quality scores, the filtering could not match the filtering applied to full-length reads. To assign V/J genes and CDR3, sequences were annotated using PyIR, a Python wrapper for IgBLAST v1.9, with IMGT germline references. Reads were filtered out if the reads had weak V/J assignments (E-value above 1e-6), no CDR3, stop codons, out-of-frame junctions, or ambiguous translated residues. V3J clonotypes were defined as sequences sharing the same inferred V gene, J gene, and CDR3 amino acid sequence. To compute the percentage overlap between repertoires, the number of shared unique clonotypes was divided by the size of the smaller repertoire. RTK rarefaction, the Chao1 estimator, and Recon v2.1 estimates of unobserved clonotypes were used to assess repertoire richness. Generation probabilities for all TCRbeta clonotypes obtained by the gDNA method from a handful of donors were computed using OLGA. Held by TCRdb, this immuneACCESS table contains in-frame sequences only and omits some clones. Under half of the omission traces to an unresolved V gene where checked; the cause of the rest is unknown. V, J and clone size are those of that table, while D and trimming were read from the DNA. The sample includes fewer than 1.8 million clones, with about 98.5% observed a single time. The ten top clones hold under 0.45% of the sample.

With regard to this clone: The antigen it binds to is not known. Within one base of it there is no much larger clone, and no base qualities were kept.

Its CDR3 holds 17 amino acids, cysteine through phenylalanine. CDR3 DNA only is kept here, 51 bases in frame from base 1. As encoded in the germline V gene, CDR1 is SGDLS while CDR2 is YYNGEE. From V the trimming removes 3 bases and from J it removes 4 bases, while the gene matches leave 15 bases of the junction unaccounted for. Healthy HIV-negative adults with no recently reported acute infections or vaccinations were included as donors. Only Caucasian adults living in Nashville, Tennessee, USA were represented among the donors. CD4+ T cells were enriched by magnetic negative selection; naive cells were then positively selected on CD45RA, and the negative fraction formed the memory subset. Blood was obtained by leukapheresis, after which PBMCs were separated by Ficoll-Histopaque density gradient centrifugation and cryopreserved in liquid nitrogen vapor phase. Analytical flow cytometry was used to check the purity and quantity of every magnetically sorted T cell population. Genomic DNA was isolated from each sorted fraction and quantified by UV absorbance on a Nanodrop 2000c.

The sample comprised naive CD4+ T cells sorted from blood. Read against the paper, the sample's cell subset or site label means: CD45RA+ positively selected. In this chain, TRBV9 is recombined with TRBJ2-7; TRBD2 fits 8 bases in the junction. This TCR came from a young man in good health. The CDR3 protein sequence reads: CASSEGEESGSFYEQYF. The nucleotide sequence reads as follows: TGTGCCAGCAGCGAGGGGGAAGAGAGCGGGAGTTTTTACGAGCAGTACTTC. The entire variable domain, with the stretches around the CDR3 drawn from the reference TRBV9 and TRBJ2-7 proteins, is DSGVTQTPKHLITATGQRVTLRCSPRSGDLSVYWYQQSLDQGLQFLIQYYNGEERAKGNILERFSAQQFPDLHSELNLSSLELGDSALYFCASSEGEESGSFYEQYFGPGTRLTVT.